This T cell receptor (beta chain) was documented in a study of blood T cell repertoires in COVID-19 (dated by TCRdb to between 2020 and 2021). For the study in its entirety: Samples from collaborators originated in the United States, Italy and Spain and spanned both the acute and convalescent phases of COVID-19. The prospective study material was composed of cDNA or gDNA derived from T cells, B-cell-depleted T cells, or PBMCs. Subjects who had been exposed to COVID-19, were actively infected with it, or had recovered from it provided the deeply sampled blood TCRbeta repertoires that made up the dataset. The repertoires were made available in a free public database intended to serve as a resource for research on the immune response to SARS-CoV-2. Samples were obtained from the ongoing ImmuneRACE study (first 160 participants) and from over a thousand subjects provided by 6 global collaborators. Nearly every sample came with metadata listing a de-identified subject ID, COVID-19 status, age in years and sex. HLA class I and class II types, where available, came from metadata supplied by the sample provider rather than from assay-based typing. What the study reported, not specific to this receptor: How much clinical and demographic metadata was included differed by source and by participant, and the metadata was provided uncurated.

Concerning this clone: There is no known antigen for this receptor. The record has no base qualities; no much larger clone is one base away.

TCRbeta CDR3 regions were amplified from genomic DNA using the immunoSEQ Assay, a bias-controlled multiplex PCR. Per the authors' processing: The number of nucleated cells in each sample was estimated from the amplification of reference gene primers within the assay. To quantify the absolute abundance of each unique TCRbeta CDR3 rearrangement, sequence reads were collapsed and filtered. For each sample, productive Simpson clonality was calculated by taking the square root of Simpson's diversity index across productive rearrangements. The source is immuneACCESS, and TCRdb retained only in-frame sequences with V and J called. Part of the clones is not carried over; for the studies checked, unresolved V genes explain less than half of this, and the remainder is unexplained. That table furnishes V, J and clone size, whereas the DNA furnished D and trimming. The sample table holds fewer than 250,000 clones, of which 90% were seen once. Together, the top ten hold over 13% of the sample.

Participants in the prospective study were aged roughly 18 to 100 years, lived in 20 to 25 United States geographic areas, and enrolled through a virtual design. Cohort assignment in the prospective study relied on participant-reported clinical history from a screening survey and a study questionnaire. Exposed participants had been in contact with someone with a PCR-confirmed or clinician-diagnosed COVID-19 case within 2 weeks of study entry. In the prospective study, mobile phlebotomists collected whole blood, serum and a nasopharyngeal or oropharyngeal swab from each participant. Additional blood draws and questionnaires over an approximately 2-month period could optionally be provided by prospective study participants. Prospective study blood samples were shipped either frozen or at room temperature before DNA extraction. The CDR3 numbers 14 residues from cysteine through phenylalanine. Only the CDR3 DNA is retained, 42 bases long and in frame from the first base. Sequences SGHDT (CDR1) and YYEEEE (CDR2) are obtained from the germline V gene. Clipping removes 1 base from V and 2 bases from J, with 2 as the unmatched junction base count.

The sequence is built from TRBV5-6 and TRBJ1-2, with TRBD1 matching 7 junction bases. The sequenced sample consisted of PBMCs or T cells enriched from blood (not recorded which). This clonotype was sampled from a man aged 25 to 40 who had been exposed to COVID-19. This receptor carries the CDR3 CASSLRGQNYGYTF. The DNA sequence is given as TGTGCCAGCAGCTTGAGGGGGCAGAACTATGGCTACACCTTC.